Shown below are 22 T cell receptor beta chains from a single sample sequenced in a study of naive and memory T cell subsets. Ligated cDNA underwent four rounds of PCR with nested alpha and beta constant region primers and SP2. TCRdb re-called the UMI-ligation and nested PCR reads with MiXCR, one entry per CDR3 protein. The data hold approximately 30,000 distinct CDR3 sequences, with 5.2% observed a single time. The library had UMIs added by 3' ligation of an oligonucleotide to TCR cDNA. The sequenced sample consisted of blood. The receptors shown here come from an adult in good health.

The rearrangement links TRBV2 to TRBJ2-1, with D perhaps assigned TRBD1 or TRBD2 (5 bases each). CDR1 SNHLY and CDR2 FYNNEI come from the germline V gene. Trimming cost V 7 bases and J 6 bases, with 19 bases left between them. This CDR3 is 15 amino acids long. CDR3 region: CASTEGSRVANEQFF. DNA of the CDR3: TGTGCCAGCACTGAGGGAAGCAGGGTCGCCAATGAGCAGTTCTTC.

This clonotype is judged medium-sized. V is TRBV7-6 and J is TRBJ2-1; D call uncertain. Germline V gene lookup returns CDR1 SGHVS and CDR2 FNYEAQ. V was cut by 2 bases and J by 2 bases, with 4 bases left in between. The CDR3 length is 13 residues. The CDR3 sequence is CASSLQTYNEQFF. The CDR3 DNA follows: TGTGCCAGCAGCTTACAGACCTACAATGAGCAGTTCTTC.

This clonotype has a count of ten or more. The V gene is TRBV28, the J gene TRBJ2-3, with TRBD2 identical over 9 bases. The ends lost 5 bases at V and 0 bases at J; junction bases unmatched: 9. The germline V gene encodes CDR1 MDHEN and CDR2 SYDVKM. The CDR3 loop spans 17 amino acids. The CDR3 here is CASSRRGSGSSTDTQYF. The CDR3 DNA is TGTGCCAGCAGTCGACGAGGTAGCGGGAGTAGCACAGATACGCAGTATTTT.

The table lists this clonotype with many counts. The chain joins TRBV28 to TRBJ2-1; D not resolved. V was pared by 8 bases and J by 8 bases, with 19 bases between. The CDR3 runs 14 residues. Germline V lookup: CDR1 MDHEN, CDR2 SYDVKM. The CDR3 nucleotides read TGTGCCAGCTCGACCGAACGGCCCTATGATGAGCAGTTCTTC. This codes for CASSTERPYDEQFF. Full variable domain (missing parts from reference TRBV28 and TRBJ2-1): DVKVTQSSRYLVKRTGEKVFLECVQDMDHENMFWYRQDPGLGLRLIYFSYDVKMKEKGDIPEGYSVSREKKERFSLILESASTNQTSMYLCASSTERPYDEQFFGPGTRLTVL.

This chain joins TRBV11-2 and TRBJ2-2; D is tentatively TRBD1 or TRBD2 (5 bases each). Germline assignment: CDR1 SGHAT and CDR2 FQNNGV. This CDR3 is 14 amino acids long. V lost 0 bases to trimming and J lost 4 bases, with 6 bases between them. CDR3 nucleotide sequence: TGTGCCAGCAGCTTAGACGGGACCACCGGGGAGCTGTTTTTT. This sequence encodes CASSLDGTTGELFF.

V is TRBV20-1 and J is TRBJ1-2, with D uncertain. Trimming cost V 3 bases and J 12 bases, with 14 bases left between them. Germline V gene data show CDR1 as DFQATT and CDR2 as SNEGSKA (reference sequence). The CDR3 contains 11 residues. CDR3 amino acids: CSASVESGDTF. The CDR3, as DNA: TGCAGTGCTAGCGTTGAAAGCGGCGACACCTTC.

This clonotype has a handful of counts. The chain employs TRBV19 and TRBJ2-7; the D gene is possibly TRBD1 (8 bases). Trimming shortened V by 6 bases and J by 1 base, and 19 bases separated the two germline ends. The CDR3 consists of 16 residues. Germline V gene sequence: CDR1 LNHDA, CDR2 SQIVND (reference sequence). The CDR3 spells CASSRGAGTGSYEQYF. CDR3 in DNA: TGTGCCAGTAGCCGGGGGGCAGGGACAGGATCCTACGAGCAGTACTTC. The full variable domain, with the rest looked up from reference TRBV19 and TRBJ2-7, is DGGITQSPKYLFRKEGQNVTLSCEQNLNHDAMYWYRQDPGQGLRLIYYSQIVNDFQKGDIAEGYSVSREKKESFPLTVTSAQKNPTAFYLCASSRGAGTGSYEQYFGPGTRLTVT.

This clonotype appeared many times. This chain uses TRBV7-6 with TRBJ2-7, with D possibly TRBD2 on 5 matching bases. Germline V gene sequence: CDR1 SGHVS, CDR2 FNYEAQ. The CDR3 covers 16 residues. V shed 5 bases and J shed 1 base, with 18 bases lying between them. The CDR3 DNA is TGTGCCAGCAGCCCGCACACGGGATCCTCTTCCTACGAGCAGTACTTC. Amino acids: CASSPHTGSSSYEQYF.

This clonotype was found many times. The chain employs TRBV27 and TRBJ2-1; D is perhaps TRBD1 or TRBD2 (6 bases each). The CDR3 covers 14 residues. V was trimmed by 8 bases and J by 7 bases, leaving 18 bases between them. Per germline, CDR1 MNHEY and CDR2 SMNVEV (reference sequence). This CDR3 is CASSREIRGNEQFF. For the CDR3, the DNA is TGTGCCAGCTCCCGGGAGATAAGGGGGAATGAGCAGTTCTTC.

The table lists this clonotype with many counts. The chain links TRBV4-3 to TRBJ2-1; D is ambiguous. V was pared by 0 bases and J by 4 bases, with 7 bases between. Per germline, CDR1 LGHNA and CDR2 YSLEER. CDR3 size: 14 residues. The CDR3 loop reads CASSQDQVYNEQFF. CDR3 in DNA: TGCGCCAGCAGCCAAGATCAGGTATACAATGAGCAGTTCTTC.

Comments on this clonotype: It may be a read error: a sequence one base away is much more abundant. The chain couples TRBV5-1 to TRBJ2-1; D is possibly TRBD1 or TRBD2 (5 bases each). The germline V and J ends were trimmed by 4 bases and 9 bases, with 23 bases remaining between them. The V gene's germline CDR1 is SGHRS and CDR2 YFSETQ. This CDR3 has 16 amino acids. The CDR3 DNA reads TGCGCCAGCAGCGCACGGGACCTCACCCGGGGCAGTGAGCAGTTCTTC. As protein: CASSARDLTRGSEQFF.

This clonotype came up many times. The gene calls are TRBV20-1 and TRBJ2-7; D is possibly TRBD2 (6 bases). The CDR3 has 14 residues. V was pared by 5 bases and J by 3 bases, with 17 bases between. The germline gives CDR1 DFQATT, CDR2 SNEGSKA (reference sequence). The CDR3 DNA follows: TGCAGTGCTGGACCCCGGGACTGGAGCTACGAGCAGTACTTC. Its translation: CSAGPRDWSYEQYF.

This chain links TRBV6-2 or TRBV6-3 with TRBJ2-7, with D maybe TRBD2 (5 bases). This CDR3 comprises 14 residues. Germline assignment: CDR1 MNHEY and CDR2 SVGEGT. Trimming cost V 8 bases and J 7 bases, with 21 bases left between them. The CDR3 loop reads CASDQNHPPGEQYF. In nucleotides, the CDR3 is TGTGCCAGCGATCAGAATCACCCCCCGGGGGAGCAGTACTTC.

This clonotype was picked up many times. This chain joins TRBV4-1 and TRBJ1-1, with D hard to call. CDR1 MGHRA and CDR2 YSYEKL come from the germline V gene. Trimming removed 2 bases at V and 1 base at J, with 11 bases between. There are 15 residues in the CDR3. CDR3: CASSQWSARNTEAFF. The CDR3 DNA reads TGCGCCAGCAGCCAATGGTCGGCCCGGAACACTGAAGCTTTCTTT.

This clonotype occurred many times. The chain recombines TRBV11-2 with TRBJ1-5; D not certain. This CDR3 comprises 13 residues. The germline V gene encodes CDR1 SGHAT and CDR2 FQNNGV. V lost 1 base and J 6 bases, leaving 7 bases between the germline ends. CDR3 nucleotides: TGTGCCAGCAGCTTAGGGGTCCGTCAGCCCCAGCATTTT. Amino acids: CASSLGVRQPQHF. The full variable domain, in which reference TRBV11-2 and TRBJ1-5 provide the parts outside the CDR3, is EAGVAQSPRYKIIEKRQSVAFWCNPISGHATLYWYQQILGQGPKLLIQFQNNGVVDDSQLPKDRFSAERLKGVDSTLKIQPAKLEDSAVYLCASSLGVRQPQHFGDGTRLSIL.

This clonotype was detected many times. The chain recombines TRBV11-3 with TRBJ1-1, with D hard to call. Trimming pared 2 bases from V and 0 bases from J, leaving 4 bases between. This CDR3 comprises 13 residues. The V gene's germline CDR1 is SGHNT and CDR2 YENEEA. This CDR3 reads CASSLSMNTEAFF. The CDR3 coding sequence is TGTGCCAGCAGCTTATCCATGAACACTGAAGCTTTCTTT.

This clonotype was seen more than once but under ten times. This chain links TRBV6-2 or TRBV6-3 with TRBJ1-2; tentative D call: TRBD1 (5 bases). The V end was cut by 0 bases, the J end by 4 bases, with 9 bases between. Germline V gene lookup returns CDR1 MNHEY and CDR2 SVGEGT. The CDR3 length is 14 residues. CDR3 coding DNA: TGTGCCAGCAGTTACTCCAGGGACGCCTATGGCTACACCTTC. It is translated as CASSYSRDAYGYTF.

This clonotype was picked up many times. The rearrangement joins TRBV2 to TRBJ2-3; D is perhaps TRBD2 (6 bases). With 3 bases removed from V and 0 bases from J, the gap between germline ends came to 16 bases. CDR1 is SNHLY, CDR2 FYNNEI, per germline. This CDR3 has 17 residues. CDR3 nucleotides: TGTGCCAGCAGTGACGTTTGGGGACTGTCTAGCACAGATACGCAGTATTTT. Protein product: CASSDVWGLSSTDTQYF.

The table lists this clonotype with many counts. The rearrangement links TRBV5-1 to TRBJ2-1; D may be TRBD1 or TRBD2 (5 bases each). Germline V CDR1 and CDR2: SGHRS, YFSETQ. The CDR3 totals 17 residues. Trimming took off 5 bases at V and 6 bases at J, with 24 bases between the two ends. The DNA for the CDR3 is TGCGCCAGCAGAGGCGGGTCTCCGGACATAAAGGGCAATGAGCAGTTCTTC. Residues: CASRGGSPDIKGNEQFF.

This clonotype appeared many times. The chain links TRBV25-1 to TRBJ1-6; no reliable D call. Deletions cut 6 bases from V and 0 bases from J, with 6 bases between. This CDR3 comprises 14 residues. Per germline, CDR1 MGHDK and CDR2 SYGVNS. This CDR3 reads CASSVTSYNSPLHF. The CDR3 nucleotides are TGTGCCAGCAGCGTGACCTCCTATAATTCACCCCTCCACTTT.

The sample holds many counts of this clonotype. The V call is TRBV6-5, the J call TRBJ1-5; D is uncertain. The ends were cut back, 6 bases at V and 1 base at J, with 22 bases in the middle. The germline CDR1 and CDR2 sequences are MNHEY and SVGAGI. The CDR3 sequence is 18 residues long. CDR3 sequence (DNA): TGTGCCAGCAGCCTAACCGGGATCCCCGGTGGGAGCAATCAGCCCCAGCATTTT. It codes for CASSLTGIPGGSNQPQHF.

This clonotype was recorded many times. The chain combines TRBV6-5 with TRBJ2-1, with TRBD1 matching 10 bases. The length of the CDR3 is 16 residues. Germline V gene sequence: CDR1 MNHEY, CDR2 SVGAGI. Losses at the gene ends were 1 base for V and 10 bases for J; bases not matched to a gene: 10. The CDR3 loop is CASSYLPGTGVREQFF. CDR3 bases: TGTGCCAGCAGTTACTTGCCCGGGACAGGGGTGAGAGAGCAGTTCTTC.